Listed below are T cell receptor beta chains from one sample, sequenced in a study of CD8+ T cells in alopecia areata. Clones were read by immunoSEQ multiplex PCR, and TCRdb kept only the in-frame ones, dropping some. The sample contains 170,000 or so clones, roughly 62% of which appear only once. The sample consisted of CD8+ T cells sorted from blood, taken at week 24, from a patient treated with tofacitinib. The origin of the receptors is a human donor with alopecia areata. CDR3s include the opening cysteine and the closing phenylalanine or tryptophan. D genes are given only for firm matches. Clone size is shown for a subset of rows, as once, few, many or a class of expanded clone.

j_gene: TRBJ2-3
v_gene: TRBV2
d_gene: TRBD2
abundance: NA
CDR3aa: CASSVSGGTDTQYF
CDR3nt: TGTGCCAGCAGTGTTAGCGGGGGCACAGATACGCAGTATTTT

j_gene: TRBJ2-7
v_gene: TRBV7-9
d_gene: TRBD1
abundance: NA
CDR3aa: CASSLGTGSSYEQYF
CDR3nt: TGTGCCAGCAGCTTAGGGACAGGTTCGTCCTACGAGCAGTACTTC

j_gene: TRBJ1-1
v_gene: TRBV29-1
d_gene: TRBD1
abundance: once
CDR3aa: CSVEGQGNTEAFF
CDR3nt: TGCAGCGTTGAAGGACAGGGAAACACTGAAGCTTTCTTT

j_gene: TRBJ2-7
v_gene: TRBV29-1
d_gene: TRBD2
abundance: NA
CDR3aa: CSVERGGDYEQYF
CDR3nt: TGCAGCGTTGAGCGGGGGGGAGACTACGAGCAGTACTTC

j_gene: TRBJ2-3
v_gene: TRBV2
d_gene: NA
abundance: few
CDR3aa: CASREKGLSTDTQYF
CDR3nt: TGTGCCAGCAGGGAAAAGGGACTGTCCACAGATACGCAGTATTTT

j_gene: TRBJ2-5
v_gene: TRBV29-1
d_gene: NA
abundance: NA
CDR3aa: CSVVGGQQETQYF
CDR3nt: TGCAGCGTTGTGGGGGGACAGCAAGAGACCCAGTACTTC

j_gene: TRBJ2-3
v_gene: TRBV30
d_gene: NA
abundance: NA
CDR3aa: CAWTGGTDTQYF
CDR3nt: TGTGCCTGGACAGGAGGGACAGATACGCAGTATTTT

j_gene: TRBJ2-3
v_gene: TRBV2
d_gene: NA
abundance: NA
CDR3aa: CASRPRTSTDTQYF
CDR3nt: TGTGCCAGCAGGCCCCGAACTAGCACAGATACGCAGTATTTT

j_gene: TRBJ1-1
v_gene: TRBV19
d_gene: NA
abundance: NA
CDR3aa: CASSIQGWGNTEAFF
CDR3nt: TGTGCCAGTAGTATCCAGGGCTGGGGGAACACTGAAGCTTTCTTT

j_gene: TRBJ2-1
v_gene: TRBV6-5
d_gene: TRBD1
abundance: once
CDR3aa: CASRLQGSNEQFF
CDR3nt: TGTGCCAGCAGACTACAGGGGTCCAATGAGCAGTTCTTC

j_gene: TRBJ2-1
v_gene: TRBV4-2
d_gene: NA
abundance: many
CDR3aa: CASSDPRSKLF
CDR3nt: TGTGCCAGCAGCGACCCGAGAAGCAAGCTCTTC

j_gene: TRBJ1-4
v_gene: TRBV5-1
d_gene: NA
abundance: once
CDR3aa: CASSPDPNEKLFF
CDR3nt: TGCGCCAGCAGCCCCGACCCGAATGAAAAACTGTTTTTT

j_gene: TRBJ2-1
v_gene: TRBV5-5
d_gene: NA
abundance: few
CDR3aa: CASSWTGDNEQFF
CDR3nt: TGTGCCAGCAGCTGGACTGGGGACAATGAGCAGTTCTTC

j_gene: TRBJ2-1
v_gene: TRBV5-5
d_gene: NA
abundance: NA
CDR3aa: CASSWAEGTYNEQFF
CDR3nt: TGTGCCAGCAGCTGGGCGGAGGGGACCTACAATGAGCAGTTCTTC

j_gene: TRBJ2-5
v_gene: TRBV15
d_gene: NA
abundance: NA
CDR3aa: CATSPLALQETQYF
CDR3nt: TGTGCCACCAGCCCCCTGGCCCTACAAGAGACCCAGTACTTC

j_gene: TRBJ1-1
v_gene: TRBV30
d_gene: NA
abundance: NA
CDR3aa: CAWKQGGTEAFF
CDR3nt: TGTGCCTGGAAACAGGGTGGAACTGAAGCTTTCTTT

j_gene: TRBJ2-3
v_gene: TRBV5-6
d_gene: NA
abundance: NA
CDR3aa: CASSFGGYSTDTQYF
CDR3nt: TGTGCCAGCAGCTTCGGCGGTTATAGCACAGATACGCAGTATTTT

j_gene: TRBJ2-2
v_gene: TRBV14
d_gene: NA
abundance: NA
CDR3aa: CATENTGELFF
CDR3nt: TGTGCCACCGAGAACACCGGGGAGCTGTTTTTT

j_gene: TRBJ2-3
v_gene: TRBV14
d_gene: NA
abundance: NA
CDR3aa: CASSQLWRRADTQYF
CDR3nt: TGTGCCAGCAGCCAACTGTGGCGGAGGGCAGATACGCAGTATTTT

j_gene: TRBJ1-2
v_gene: TRBV30
d_gene: NA
abundance: NA
CDR3aa: CSLMATYGYTF
CDR3nt: TGTTCTCTCATGGCAACTTATGGCTACACCTTC

j_gene: TRBJ1-5
v_gene: TRBV27
d_gene: NA
abundance: NA
CDR3aa: CASSLWGSNQPQHF
CDR3nt: TGTGCCAGCAGTTTATGGGGGAGCAATCAGCCCCAGCATTTT

j_gene: TRBJ2-5
v_gene: TRBV9
d_gene: TRBD2
abundance: NA
CDR3aa: CASSVGEGPPQETQYF
CDR3nt: TGTGCCAGCAGCGTAGGGGAGGGGCCGCCTCAAGAGACCCAGTACTTC

j_gene: TRBJ1-2
v_gene: TRBV2
d_gene: NA
abundance: NA
CDR3aa: CASSLSGYTF
CDR3nt: TGTGCCAGCAGTTTGTCTGGCTACACCTTC